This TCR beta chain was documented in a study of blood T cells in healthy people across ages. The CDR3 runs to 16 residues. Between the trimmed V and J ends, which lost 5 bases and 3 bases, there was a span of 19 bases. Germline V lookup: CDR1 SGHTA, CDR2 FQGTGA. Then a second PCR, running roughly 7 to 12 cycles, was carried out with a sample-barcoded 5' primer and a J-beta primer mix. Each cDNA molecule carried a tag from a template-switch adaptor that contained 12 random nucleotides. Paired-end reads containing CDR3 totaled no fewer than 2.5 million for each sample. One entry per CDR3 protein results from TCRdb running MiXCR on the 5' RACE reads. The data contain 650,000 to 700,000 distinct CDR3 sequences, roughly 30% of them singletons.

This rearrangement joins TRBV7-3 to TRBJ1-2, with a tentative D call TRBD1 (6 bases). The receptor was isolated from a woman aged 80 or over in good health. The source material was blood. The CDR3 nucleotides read TGTGCCAGCAGCCCATCCACAGGGCGTGGATACTATGGCTACACCTTC. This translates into CASSPSTGRGYYGYTF.